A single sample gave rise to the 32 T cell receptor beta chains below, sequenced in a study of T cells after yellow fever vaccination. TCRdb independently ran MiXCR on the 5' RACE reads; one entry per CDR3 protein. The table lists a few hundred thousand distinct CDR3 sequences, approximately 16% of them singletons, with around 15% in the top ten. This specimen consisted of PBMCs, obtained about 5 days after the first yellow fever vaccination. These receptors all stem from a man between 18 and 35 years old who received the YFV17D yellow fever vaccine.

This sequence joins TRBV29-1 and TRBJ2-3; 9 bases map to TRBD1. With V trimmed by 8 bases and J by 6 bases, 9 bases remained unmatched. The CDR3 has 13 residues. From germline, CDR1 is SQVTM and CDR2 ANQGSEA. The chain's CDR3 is CSLSGTGTDTQYF. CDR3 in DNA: TGCAGCCTCTCCGGGACAGGGACCGATACGCAGTATTTT.

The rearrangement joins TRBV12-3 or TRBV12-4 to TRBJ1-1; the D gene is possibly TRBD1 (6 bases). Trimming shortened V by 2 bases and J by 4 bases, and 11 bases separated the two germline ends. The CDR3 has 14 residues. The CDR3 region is CASSLIGGTTEAFF. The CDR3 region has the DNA TGTGCCAGCAGTTTAATAGGGGGGACCACTGAAGCTTTCTTT.

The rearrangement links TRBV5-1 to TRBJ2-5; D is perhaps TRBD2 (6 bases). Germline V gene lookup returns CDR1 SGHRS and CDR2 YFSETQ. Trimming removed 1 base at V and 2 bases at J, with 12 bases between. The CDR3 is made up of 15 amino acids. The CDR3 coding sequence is TGCGCCAGCAGCTTGTCTGGCGGGGATCAAGAGACCCAGTACTTC. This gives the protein CASSLSGGDQETQYF.

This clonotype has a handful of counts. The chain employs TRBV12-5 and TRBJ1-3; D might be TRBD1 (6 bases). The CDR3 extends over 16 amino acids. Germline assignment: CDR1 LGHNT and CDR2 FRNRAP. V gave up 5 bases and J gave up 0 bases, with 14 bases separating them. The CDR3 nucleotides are TGTGCTAGTGGTCGTACGACAGGTAGCTCTGGAAACACCATATATTTT. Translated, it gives CASGRTTGSSGNTIYF.

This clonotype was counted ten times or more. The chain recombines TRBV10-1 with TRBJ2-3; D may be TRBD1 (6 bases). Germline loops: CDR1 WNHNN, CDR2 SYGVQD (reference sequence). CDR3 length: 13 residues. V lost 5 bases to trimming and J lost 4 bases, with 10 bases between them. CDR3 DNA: TGCGCCAGCAGTCTACAGGGCGCAGATACGCAGTATTTT. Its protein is CASSLQGADTQYF.

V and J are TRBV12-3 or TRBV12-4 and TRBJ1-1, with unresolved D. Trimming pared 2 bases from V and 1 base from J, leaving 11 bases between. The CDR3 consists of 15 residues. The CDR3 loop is CASSLIRQRNTEAFF. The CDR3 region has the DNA TGTGCCAGCAGTTTAATCAGGCAGCGGAACACTGAAGCTTTCTTT.

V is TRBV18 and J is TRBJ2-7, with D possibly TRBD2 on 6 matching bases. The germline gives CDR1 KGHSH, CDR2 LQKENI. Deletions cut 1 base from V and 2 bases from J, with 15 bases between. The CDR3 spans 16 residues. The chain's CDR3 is CASSPRSGPGAYEQYF. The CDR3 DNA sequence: TGTGCCAGCTCACCACGGAGCGGGCCGGGGGCCTACGAGCAGTACTTC.

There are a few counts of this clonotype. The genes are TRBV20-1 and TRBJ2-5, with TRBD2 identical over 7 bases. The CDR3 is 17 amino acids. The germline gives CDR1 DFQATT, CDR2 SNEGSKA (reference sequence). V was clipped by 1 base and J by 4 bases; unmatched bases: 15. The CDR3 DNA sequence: TGCAGTGCTAGAGTCGCCCCGGGAGCGGGGTGGGGAGAGACCCAGTACTTC. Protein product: CSARVAPGAGWGETQYF.

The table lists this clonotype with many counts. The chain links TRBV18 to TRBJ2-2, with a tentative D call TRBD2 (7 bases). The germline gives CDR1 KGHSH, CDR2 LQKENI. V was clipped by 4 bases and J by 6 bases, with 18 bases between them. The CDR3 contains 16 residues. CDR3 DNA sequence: TGTGCCAGCTCACTCCCATCGGGGGGCGGCGCCGGGGAGCTGTTTTTT. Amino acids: CASSLPSGGGAGELFF.

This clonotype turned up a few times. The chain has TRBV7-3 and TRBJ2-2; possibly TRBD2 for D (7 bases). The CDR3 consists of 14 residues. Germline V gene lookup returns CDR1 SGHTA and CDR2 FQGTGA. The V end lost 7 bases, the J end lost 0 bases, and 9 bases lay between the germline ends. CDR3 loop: CASTGGPNTGELFF. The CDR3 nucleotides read TGTGCCAGCACGGGGGGCCCGAACACCGGGGAGCTGTTTTTT.

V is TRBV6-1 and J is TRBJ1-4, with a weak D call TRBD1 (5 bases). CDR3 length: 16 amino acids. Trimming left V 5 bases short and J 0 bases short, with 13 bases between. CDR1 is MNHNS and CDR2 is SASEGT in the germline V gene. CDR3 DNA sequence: TGTGCCAGCAGTCAAACCGGGACCGCAACTAATGAAAAACTGTTTTTT. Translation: CASSQTGTATNEKLFF.

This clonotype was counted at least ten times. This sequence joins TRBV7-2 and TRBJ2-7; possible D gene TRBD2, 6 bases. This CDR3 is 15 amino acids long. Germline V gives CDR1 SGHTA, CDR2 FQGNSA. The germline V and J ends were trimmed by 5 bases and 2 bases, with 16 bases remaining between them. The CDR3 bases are TGTGCCAGCAGCCCGCGGGGACGAGCGGCCTACGAGCAGTACTTC. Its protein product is CASSPRGRAAYEQYF.

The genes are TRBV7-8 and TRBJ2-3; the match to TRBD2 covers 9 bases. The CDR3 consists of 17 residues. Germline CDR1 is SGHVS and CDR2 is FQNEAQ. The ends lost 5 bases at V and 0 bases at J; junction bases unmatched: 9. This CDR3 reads CASSPSPSGASTDTQYF. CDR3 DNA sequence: TGTGCCAGCAGCCCATCCCCTAGCGGGGCCAGCACAGATACGCAGTATTTT.

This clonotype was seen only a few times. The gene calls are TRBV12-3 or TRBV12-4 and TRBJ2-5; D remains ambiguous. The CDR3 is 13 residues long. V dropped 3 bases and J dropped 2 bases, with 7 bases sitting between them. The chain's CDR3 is CASSFLQQETQYF. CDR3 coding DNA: TGTGCCAGCAGTTTCTTACAGCAAGAGACCCAGTACTTC.

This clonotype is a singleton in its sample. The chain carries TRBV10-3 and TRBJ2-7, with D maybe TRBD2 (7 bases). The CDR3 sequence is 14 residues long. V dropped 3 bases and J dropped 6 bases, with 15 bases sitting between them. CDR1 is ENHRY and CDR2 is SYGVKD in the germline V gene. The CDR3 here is CAISDPGGRAEQYV. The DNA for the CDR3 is TGTGCCATCAGTGACCCCGGGGGGCGCGCCGAGCAGTACGTC.

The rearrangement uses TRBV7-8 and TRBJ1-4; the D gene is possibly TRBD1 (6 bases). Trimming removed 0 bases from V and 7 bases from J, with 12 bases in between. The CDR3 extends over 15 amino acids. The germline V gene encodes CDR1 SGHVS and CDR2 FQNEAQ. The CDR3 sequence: CASSLAGGPGEKLFF. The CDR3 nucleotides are TGTGCCAGCAGCTTAGCGGGGGGCCCGGGTGAAAAACTGTTTTTT. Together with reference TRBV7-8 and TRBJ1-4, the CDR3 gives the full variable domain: GAGVSQSPRYKVAKRGQDVALRCDPISGHVSLFWYQQALGQGPEFLTYFQNEAQLDKSGLPSDRFFAERPEGSVSTLKIQRTQQEDSAVYLCASSLAGGPGEKLFFGSGTQLSVL.

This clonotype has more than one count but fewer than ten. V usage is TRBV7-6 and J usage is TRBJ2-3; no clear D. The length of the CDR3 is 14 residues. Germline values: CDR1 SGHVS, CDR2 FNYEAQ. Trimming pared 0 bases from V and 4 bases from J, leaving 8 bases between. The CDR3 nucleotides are TGTGCCAGCAGCTTAGCGGTTTGGCCAGATACGCAGTATTTT. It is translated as CASSLAVWPDTQYF.

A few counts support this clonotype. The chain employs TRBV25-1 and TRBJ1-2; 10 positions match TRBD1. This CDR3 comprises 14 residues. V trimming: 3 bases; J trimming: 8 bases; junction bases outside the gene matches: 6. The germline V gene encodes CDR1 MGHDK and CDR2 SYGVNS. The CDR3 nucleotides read TGTGCCAGCAGTGAGACAGGGGGCGTTCGGGGCTACACCTTC. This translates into CASSETGGVRGYTF.

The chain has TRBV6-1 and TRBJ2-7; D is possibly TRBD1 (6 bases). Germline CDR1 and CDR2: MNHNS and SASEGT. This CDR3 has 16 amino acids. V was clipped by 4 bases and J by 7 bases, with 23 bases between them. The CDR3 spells CASSGRQGDINREQYF. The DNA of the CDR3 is TGTGCCAGCAGTGGCCGACAAGGGGACATTAACCGGGAGCAGTACTTC.

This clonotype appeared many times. CDR3: CASSSVTSGYNEQFF. CDR3 sequence (DNA): TGTGCCAGCAGTTCCGTGACTAGCGGATACAATGAGCAGTTCTTC. The V and J genes are TRBV6-5 and TRBJ2-1; 9 nucleotides line up with TRBD2. Germline V gene data show CDR1 as MNHEY and CDR2 as SVGAGI. The V gene end was trimmed by 4 bases and the J gene end by 4 bases; junction bases not matched to a gene: 5. The CDR3 loop spans 15 amino acids.

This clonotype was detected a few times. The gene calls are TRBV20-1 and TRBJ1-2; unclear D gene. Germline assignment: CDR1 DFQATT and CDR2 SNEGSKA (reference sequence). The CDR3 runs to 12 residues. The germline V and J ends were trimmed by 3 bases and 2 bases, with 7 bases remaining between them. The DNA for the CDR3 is TGCAGTGCTAGCTCATCAAACTATGGCTACACCTTC. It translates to CSASSSNYGYTF.

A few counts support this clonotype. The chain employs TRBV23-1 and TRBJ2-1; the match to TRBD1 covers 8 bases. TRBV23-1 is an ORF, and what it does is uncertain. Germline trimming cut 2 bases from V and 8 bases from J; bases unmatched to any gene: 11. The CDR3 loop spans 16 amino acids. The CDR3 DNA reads TGCGCCAGCAGTCAAACGTTCCCGGGACAGGTCGATGAGCAGTTCTTC. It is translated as CASSQTFPGQVDEQFF.

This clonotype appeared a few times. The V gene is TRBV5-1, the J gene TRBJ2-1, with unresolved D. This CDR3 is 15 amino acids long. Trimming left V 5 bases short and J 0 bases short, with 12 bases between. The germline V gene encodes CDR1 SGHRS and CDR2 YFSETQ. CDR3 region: CASRPASSSYNEQFF. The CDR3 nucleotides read TGCGCCAGCAGACCCGCCTCGAGCTCCTACAATGAGCAGTTCTTC. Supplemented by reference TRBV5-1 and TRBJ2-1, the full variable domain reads KAGVTQTPRYLIKTRGQQVTLSCSPISGHRSVSWYQQTPGQGLQFLFEYFSETQRNKGNFPGRFSGRQFSNSRSEMNVSTLELGDSALYLCASRPASSSYNEQFFGPGTRLTVL.

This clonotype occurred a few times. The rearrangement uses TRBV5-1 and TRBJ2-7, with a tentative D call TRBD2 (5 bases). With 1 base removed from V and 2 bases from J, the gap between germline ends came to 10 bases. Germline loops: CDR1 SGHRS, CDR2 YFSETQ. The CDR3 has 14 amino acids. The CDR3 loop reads CASSLLGGTYEQYV. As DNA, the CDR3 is TGCGCCAGCAGCTTGTTAGGAGGAACCTACGAGCAGTACGTC.

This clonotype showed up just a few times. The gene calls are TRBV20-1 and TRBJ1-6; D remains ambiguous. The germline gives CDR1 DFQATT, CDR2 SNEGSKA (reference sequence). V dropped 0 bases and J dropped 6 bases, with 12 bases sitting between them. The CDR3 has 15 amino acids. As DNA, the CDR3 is TGCAGTGCTAGAGAGTTAGGGAAACGTAATTCACCCCTCCACTTT. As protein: CSARELGKRNSPLHF.

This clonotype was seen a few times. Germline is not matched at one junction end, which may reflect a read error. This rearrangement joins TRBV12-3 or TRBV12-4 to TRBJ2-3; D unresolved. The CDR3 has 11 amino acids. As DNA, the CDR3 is TGTGCCAGCAGTTTTGGGCAGGCAGTGATTTTT. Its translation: CASSFGQAVIF.

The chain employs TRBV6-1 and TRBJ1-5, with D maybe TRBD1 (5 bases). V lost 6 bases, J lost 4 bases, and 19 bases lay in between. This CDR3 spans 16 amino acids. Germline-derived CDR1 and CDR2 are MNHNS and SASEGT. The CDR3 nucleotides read TGTGCCAGCAGCGACGGGACGGCCTCCGGTAATCAGCCCCAGCATTTT. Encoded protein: CASSDGTASGNQPQHF.

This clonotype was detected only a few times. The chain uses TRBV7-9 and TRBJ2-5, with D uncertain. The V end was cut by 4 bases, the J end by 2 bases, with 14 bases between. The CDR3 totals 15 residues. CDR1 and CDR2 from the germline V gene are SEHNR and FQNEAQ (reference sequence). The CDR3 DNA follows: TGTGCCAGCAGCTCGACAACCTGGGGTCAAGAGACCCAGTACTTC. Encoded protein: CASSSTTWGQETQYF.

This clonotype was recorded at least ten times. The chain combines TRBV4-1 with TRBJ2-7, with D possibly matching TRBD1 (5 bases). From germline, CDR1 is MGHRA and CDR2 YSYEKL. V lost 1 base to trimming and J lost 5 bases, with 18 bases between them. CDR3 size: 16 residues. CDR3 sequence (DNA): TGCGCCAGCAGCCAAGTGGGGATCCAGGGTGGCAACGAGCAGTACTTC. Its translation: CASSQVGIQGGNEQYF.

CDR3 residues: CASSWQYGQPQHF. In DNA, the CDR3 is TGCGCCAGCAGCTGGCAGTACGGCCAGCCCCAGCATTTT. V usage is TRBV4-3 and J usage is TRBJ1-5, with unresolved D. With 5 bases removed from V and 7 bases from J, the gap between germline ends came to 12 bases. This CDR3 is built from 13 residues. The germline V gene has CDR1 LGHNA and CDR2 YSLEER.

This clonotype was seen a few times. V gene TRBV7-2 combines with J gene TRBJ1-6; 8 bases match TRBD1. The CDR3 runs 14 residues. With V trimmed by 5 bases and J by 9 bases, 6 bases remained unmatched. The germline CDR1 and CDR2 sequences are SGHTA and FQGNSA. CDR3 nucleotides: TGTGCCAGCAGCGCCGCCAGGGGGCTTTCACCCCTCCACTTT. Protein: CASSAARGLSPLHF. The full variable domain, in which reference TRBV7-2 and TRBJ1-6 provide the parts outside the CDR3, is GAGVSQSPSNKVTEKGKDVELRCDPISGHTALYWYRQSLGQGLEFLIYFQGNSAPDKSGLPSDRFSAERTGGSVSTLTIQRTQQEDSAVYLCASSAARGLSPLHFGNGTRLTVT.

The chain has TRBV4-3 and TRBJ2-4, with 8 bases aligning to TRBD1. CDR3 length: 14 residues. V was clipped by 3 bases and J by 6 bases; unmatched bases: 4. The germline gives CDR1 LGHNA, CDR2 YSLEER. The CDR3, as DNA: TGCGCCAGCAGCCAGACCGGACAGGGAAACATTCAGTACTTC. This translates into CASSQTGQGNIQYF.